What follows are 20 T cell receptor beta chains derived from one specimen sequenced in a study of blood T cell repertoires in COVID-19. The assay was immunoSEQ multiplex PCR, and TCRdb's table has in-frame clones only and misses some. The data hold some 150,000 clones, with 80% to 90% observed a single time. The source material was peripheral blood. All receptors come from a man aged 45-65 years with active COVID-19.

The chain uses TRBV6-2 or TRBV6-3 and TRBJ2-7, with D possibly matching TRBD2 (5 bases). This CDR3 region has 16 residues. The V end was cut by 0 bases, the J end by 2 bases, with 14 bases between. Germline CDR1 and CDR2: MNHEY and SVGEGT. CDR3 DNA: TGTGCCAGCAGTTACTCGACGTCGGGGTACCCCTACGAGCAGTACTTC. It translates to CASSYSTSGYPYEQYF.

This chain's CDR3 is CASSEAQPPGGYTF. In DNA form, the CDR3 reads TGTGCCAGCAGTGAAGCGCAGCCGCCGGGAGGCTACACCTTC. This chain connects TRBV6-1 to TRBJ1-2, with D unclear. Between the trimmed V and J ends, which lost 0 bases and 8 bases, there was a span of 13 bases. The CDR3 is 14 residues long. Germline V lookup: CDR1 MNHNS, CDR2 SASEGT.

This chain's CDR3 is CASSPGQGAHEQYF. The CDR3 DNA sequence: TGTGCCAGCTCACCAGGACAGGGGGCCCACGAGCAGTACTTC. The V call is TRBV18, the J call TRBJ2-7; 11 bases fit TRBD1. With 2 bases clipped from V and 5 bases from J, the junction kept 2 bases outside the gene matches. The CDR3 is made up of 14 amino acids. Germline V gene sequence: CDR1 KGHSH, CDR2 LQKENI.

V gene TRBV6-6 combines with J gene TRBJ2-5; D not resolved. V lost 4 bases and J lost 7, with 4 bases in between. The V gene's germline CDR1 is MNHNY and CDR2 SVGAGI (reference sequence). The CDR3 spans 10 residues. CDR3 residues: CASSSGTQYF. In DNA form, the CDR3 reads TGTGCCAGCAGTTCCGGGACCCAGTACTTC.

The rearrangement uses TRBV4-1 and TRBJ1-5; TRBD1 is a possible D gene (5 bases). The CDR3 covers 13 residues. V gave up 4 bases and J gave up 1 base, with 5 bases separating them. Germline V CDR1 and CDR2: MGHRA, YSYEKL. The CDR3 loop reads CASSRGSNQPQHF. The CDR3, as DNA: TGCGCCAGCAGCCGGGGCAGCAATCAGCCCCAGCATTTT.

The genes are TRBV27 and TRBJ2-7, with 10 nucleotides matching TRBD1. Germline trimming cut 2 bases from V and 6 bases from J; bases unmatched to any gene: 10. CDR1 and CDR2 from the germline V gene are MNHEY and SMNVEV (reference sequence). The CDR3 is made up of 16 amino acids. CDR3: CASSLLSRQGAGEQYF. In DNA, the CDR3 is TGTGCCAGCAGTTTACTTTCCCGACAGGGGGCGGGCGAGCAGTACTTC.

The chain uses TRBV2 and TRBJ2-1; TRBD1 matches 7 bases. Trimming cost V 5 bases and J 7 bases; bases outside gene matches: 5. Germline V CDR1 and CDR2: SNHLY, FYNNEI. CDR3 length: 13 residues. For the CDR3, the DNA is TGTGCCAGCAGTCGCAACAGGGGTAATGAGCAGTTCTTC. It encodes CASSRNRGNEQFF.

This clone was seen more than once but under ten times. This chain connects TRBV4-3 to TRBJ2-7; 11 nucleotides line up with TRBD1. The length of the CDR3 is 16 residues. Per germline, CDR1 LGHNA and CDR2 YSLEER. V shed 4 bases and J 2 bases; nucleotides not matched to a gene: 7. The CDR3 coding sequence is TGCGCCAGCAGCCTTGATCGGACAGGGGGCCCCTACGAGCAGTACTTC. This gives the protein CASSLDRTGGPYEQYF.

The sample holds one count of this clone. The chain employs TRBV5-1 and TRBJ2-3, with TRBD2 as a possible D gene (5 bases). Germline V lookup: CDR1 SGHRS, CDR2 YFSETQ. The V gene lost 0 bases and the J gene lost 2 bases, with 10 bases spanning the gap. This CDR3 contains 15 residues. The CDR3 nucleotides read TGCGCCAGCAGCTTGGCAAGCGGCTTCACAGATACGCAGTATTTT. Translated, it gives CASSLASGFTDTQYF.

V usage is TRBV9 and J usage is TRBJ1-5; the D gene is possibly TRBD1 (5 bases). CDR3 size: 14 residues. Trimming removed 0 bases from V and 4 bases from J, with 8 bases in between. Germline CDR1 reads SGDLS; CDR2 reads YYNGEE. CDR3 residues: CASSVGDRNQPQHF. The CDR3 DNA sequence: TGTGCCAGCAGCGTAGGTGACAGAAATCAGCCCCAGCATTTT.

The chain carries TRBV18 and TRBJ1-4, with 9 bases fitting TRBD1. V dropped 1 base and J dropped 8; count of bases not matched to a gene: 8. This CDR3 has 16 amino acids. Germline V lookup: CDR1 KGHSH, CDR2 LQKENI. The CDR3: CASSPLPGQGEEKLFF. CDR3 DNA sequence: TGTGCCAGCTCACCACTACCGGGACAGGGTGAAGAAAAACTGTTTTTT.

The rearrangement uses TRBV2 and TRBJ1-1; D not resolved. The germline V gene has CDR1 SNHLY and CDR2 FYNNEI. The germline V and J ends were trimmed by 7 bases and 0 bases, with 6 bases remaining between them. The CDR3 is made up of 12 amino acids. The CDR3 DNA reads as TGTGCCAGCACCTATATGAACACTGAAGCTTTCTTT. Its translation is CASTYMNTEAFF.

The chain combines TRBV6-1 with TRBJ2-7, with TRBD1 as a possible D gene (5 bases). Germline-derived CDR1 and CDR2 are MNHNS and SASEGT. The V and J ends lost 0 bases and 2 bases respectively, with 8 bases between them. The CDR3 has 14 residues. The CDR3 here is CASSEAGAAYEQYF. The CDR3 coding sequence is TGTGCCAGCAGTGAAGCAGGGGCCGCCTACGAGCAGTACTTC.

CDR3 DNA sequence: TGCAGTGCTAGAAGGGGCTGGGAGCAGTTCTTC. As protein: CSARRGWEQFF. V usage is TRBV20-1 and J usage is TRBJ2-1; TRBD1 is a possible D gene (5 bases). The V and J ends lost 2 bases and 10 bases respectively, with 9 bases between them. The CDR3 is 11 amino acids. Germline CDR1 DFQATT, CDR2 SNEGSKA (reference sequence).

CDR3 bases: TGTGCCAGCAGTGGAGACAGACCGCCTTCACCCCTCCACTTT. Translation: CASSGDRPPSPLHF. The chain combines TRBV2 with TRBJ1-6; tentatively, D is TRBD1 (5 bases). V dropped 4 bases and J dropped 9 bases, with 13 bases sitting between them. The CDR3 sequence is 14 residues long. Per the germline V gene, CDR1 is SNHLY and CDR2 is FYNNEI.

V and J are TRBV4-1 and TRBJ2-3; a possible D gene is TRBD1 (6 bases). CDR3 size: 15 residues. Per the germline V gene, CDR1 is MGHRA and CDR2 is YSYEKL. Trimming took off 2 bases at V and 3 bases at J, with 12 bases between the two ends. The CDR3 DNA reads TGCGCCAGCAGCCAAACAGGGTGGAGTACAGATACGCAGTATTTT. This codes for CASSQTGWSTDTQYF.

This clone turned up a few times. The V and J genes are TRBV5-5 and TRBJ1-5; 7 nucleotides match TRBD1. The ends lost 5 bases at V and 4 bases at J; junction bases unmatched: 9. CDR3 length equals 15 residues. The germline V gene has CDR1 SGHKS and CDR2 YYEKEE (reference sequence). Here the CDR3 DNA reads TGTGCCAGCAGGCGTGGACAGGACCCAAATCAGCCCCAGCATTTT. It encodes CASRRGQDPNQPQHF.

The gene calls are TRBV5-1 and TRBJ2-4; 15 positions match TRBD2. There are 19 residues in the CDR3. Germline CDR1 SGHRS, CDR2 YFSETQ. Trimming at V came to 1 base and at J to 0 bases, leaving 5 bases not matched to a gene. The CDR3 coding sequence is TGCGCCAGCAGCTTGAGGGGACTAGCGGGGGGTCTAGCCAAAAACATTCAGTACTTC. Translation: CASSLRGLAGGLAKNIQYF.

The CDR3 nucleotides are TGTGCCAGCAGCTTGGGCCTGGCTTCGGGGGACGAGACCCAGTACTTC. Amino acid sequence: CASSLGLASGDETQYF. The chain has TRBV5-8 and TRBJ2-5, with D maybe TRBD2 (6 bases). CDR3 length: 16 residues. Germline lookup yields CDR1 SGHTS and CDR2 YDEGEE. Trimming left V 0 bases short and J 5 bases short, with 17 bases between. The full variable domain, its missing parts supplied by reference TRBV5-8 and TRBJ2-5, is EAGVTQSPTHLIKTRGQQATLRCSPISGHTSVYWYQQALGLGLQFLLWYDEGEERNRGNFPPRFSGRQFPNYSSELNVNALELEDSALYLCASSLGLASGDETQYFGPGTRLLVL.

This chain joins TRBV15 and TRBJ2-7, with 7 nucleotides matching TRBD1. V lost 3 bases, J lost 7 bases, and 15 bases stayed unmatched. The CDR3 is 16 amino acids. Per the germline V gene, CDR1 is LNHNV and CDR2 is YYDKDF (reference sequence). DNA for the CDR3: TGTGCCACCAGCAGGGGACCCGGGACAGCCGGACCTGAGCAGTACTTC. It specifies CATSRGPGTAGPEQYF.